Listed here is a single T cell receptor (beta chain). Antigen: not known. The sample is drawn from a study of identical twins. TCRdb re-called the 5' RACE reads through MiXCR, storing one row per CDR3 protein. The sample has 1.5 million or so distinct CDR3 sequences; 25% to 35% are singletons. CDR3 length: 17 residues. V was clipped by 2 bases and J by 11 bases; unmatched bases: 19. Germline-derived CDR1 and CDR2 are SEHNR and FQNEAQ (reference sequence). The study, taken as a whole, reports: Beta out-of-frame sequences displayed a weaker excess of sharing between twins.

This TCR was recovered from a newborn girl in good health. The specimen was cord blood. The chain has TRBV7-9 and TRBJ2-5, with 8 bases aligning to TRBD2. In DNA form, the CDR3 reads TGTGCCAGCAGCTTAAGCCGGTCGCGGGGGGCCTGGGATGAGCAGTACTTC. This encodes CASSLSRSRGAWDEQYF.